The present entry profiles one T cell receptor beta chain with its context. What it recognizes is unknown. The germline gene is not matched at one end of the junction; a read error may be the cause. This sample is drawn from a study of post-analysis software for immune sequencing data. Findings and caveats of the study: Patients carried four or five TRBV segments more frequently than controls did, and TRBV5-6, TRBV5-1 and TRBV20-1 were among them.

In germline, CDR1 is SNHLY, CDR2 FYNNEI. CDR3 length: 12 amino acids. Unique molecular identifiers were present in the TCR beta cDNA libraries. TCRdb reprocessed the PCR reads with MiXCR, giving one entry per CDR3 protein. The repertoire holds some 690,000 distinct CDR3 sequences, with roughly 27% as singletons. The receptor was derived from a girl aged 5-17 years with multiple sclerosis. The genes are TRBV2 and TRBJ2-5, with D perhaps TRBD2 (6 bases). The specimen sequenced was blood. CDR3 in amino acids: CAGRSSGETQYF. CDR3 nucleotide sequence: TGTGCCGGCAGAAGTAGCGGAGAGACCCAGTACTTC.